The T cell receptor beta chain described here comes from a study of lymphopenia after photon versus proton radiotherapy. This CDR3 spans 15 amino acids. V was pared by 7 bases and J by 5 bases, with 20 bases between. Germline CDR1 and CDR2: SGHTA and FQGNSA. Libraries were prepared by immunoSEQ multiplex PCR; TCRdb keeps only in-frame clonotypes and omits some of them. In the table there are 150,000 to 200,000 clones, 75% to 90% of which are singletons. The receptor comes from a man in his fifties with gastric cancer. The input for sequencing was peripheral blood, taken from a patient treated with photon-based radiotherapy. This chain joins TRBV7-2 and TRBJ2-5; D possibly corresponds to TRBD2 (6 bases). CDR3 coding DNA: TGTGCCAGCATCACACATAGTGGAGGGCCCGAGACCCAGTACTTC. This gives the protein CASITHSGGPETQYF.